By proportion, the clone carrying this T cell receptor beta chain is medium-sized. Its antigen is undetermined. This sample was taken from a study of a mutant IDH1 vaccine in newly diagnosed glioma. Study in general: Vaccinations, eight in total, occurred in weeks 1, 3, 5, 7, 11, 15, 19, 23.

General study findings and limits: Patients mounted vaccine-induced immune responses in 93.3% of cases.

Produced via immunoSEQ multiplex PCR; TCRdb's table is partial and in-frame only. The table has 25,000 to 30,000 clones, around 90% seen once; the top ten hold approximately 3.3%. V trimming: 1 base; J trimming: 7 bases; junction bases outside the gene matches: 5. The CDR3 extends over 16 amino acids. The V gene's germline CDR1 is MNHEY and CDR2 SMNVEV (reference sequence). Documented time point: week 5, during vaccination. Every vaccine dose comprised 300 ug of mutant IDH1 20-mer peptide plus topical imiquimod. The chain recombines TRBV27 with TRBJ1-6; TRBD1 aligns across 9 bases. The receptor's source is a woman in her forties with glioma. Some clones in this sample may be carry-over from other donors' samples. The source was peripheral blood mononuclear cells (PBMCs), collected from a glioma patient whose treatment included an IDH1 peptide vaccine. The CDR3 nucleotides read TGTGCCAGCAGTTTATTTTTCGGGACAGGGAATTCACCCCTCCACTTT. It encodes CASSLFFGTGNSPLHF.